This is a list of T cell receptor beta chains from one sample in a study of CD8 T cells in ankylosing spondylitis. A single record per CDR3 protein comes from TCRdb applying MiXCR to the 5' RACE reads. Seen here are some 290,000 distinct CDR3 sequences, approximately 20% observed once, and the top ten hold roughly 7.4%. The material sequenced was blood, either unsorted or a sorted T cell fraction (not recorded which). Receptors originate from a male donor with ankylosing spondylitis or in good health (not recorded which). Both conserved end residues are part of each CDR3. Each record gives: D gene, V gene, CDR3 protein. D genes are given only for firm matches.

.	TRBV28	CASRVGRGYTF
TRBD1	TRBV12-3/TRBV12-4	CASRGGDRVGETQYF
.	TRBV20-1	CSAMDRYNEQFF
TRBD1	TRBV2	CASSRDRVAETQYF
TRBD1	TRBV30	CAWSHGRGLYGNQPQHF
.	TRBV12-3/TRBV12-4	CASSGGGANYNEQFF
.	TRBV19	CASSITMASSVSGEAFF
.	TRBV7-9	CASSFSPSAGNTIYF
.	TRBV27	CASSLSVFTGTQYF
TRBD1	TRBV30	CAWSSGGQPQHF
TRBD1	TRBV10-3	CAISDLRTGRLGANVLTF
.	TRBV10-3	CAIGGNEDTQYF
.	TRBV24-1	CATSDLRRSGTNEQFF
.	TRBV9	CASSVDSTNEKLFF
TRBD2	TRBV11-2	CASSLAGLAYQETQYF
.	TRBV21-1	CASSKLRLQVDEQFF
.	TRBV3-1	CASSQDGKGLEGDTQYF